These T cell receptor beta chains were read from a single sample in a study of cytomegalovirus exposure and HLA in healthy donors. Assay: immunoSEQ multiplex PCR; the TCRdb copy retains only in-frame clones and omits some. Of about 160,000 clones in the sample, approximately 88% are singletons; the top ten hold around 0.93%. The sequenced material came from PBMCs. These receptors originate from a woman between 25 and 40 years old in good health and CMV-seronegative. The CDR3 runs from the conserved cysteine through the conserved F or W. A D gene is named only where the DNA matches it firmly. Size is stated for part of the rows, as once, few or many counts, or as a class when the clone is expanded.

abundance	v_gene	j_gene	d_gene	CDR3nt	CDR3aa
.	TRBV4-3	TRBJ1-1	.	TGCGCCAGCAGCAGGGAGGCTGCGGTCAACACTGAAGCTTTCTTT	CASSREAAVNTEAFF
.	TRBV7-6	TRBJ2-7	TRBD1	TGTGCCAGCAGCCCTGACAGGGTCGCGTACGAGCAGTACTTC	CASSPDRVAYEQYF
.	TRBV7-9	TRBJ2-7	TRBD2	TGTGCCAGCAGCTCCTCCCGGGAGGGGGGTAGATCCTACGAGCAGTACTTC	CASSSSREGGRSYEQYF
.	TRBV28	TRBJ2-1	TRBD1	TGTGCCAGCAGTTTAGGCAGGCTACAGGGGGATGAGCAGTTCTTC	CASSLGRLQGDEQFF
.	TRBV7-9	TRBJ2-7	TRBD2	TGTGCCAGCCAGCGGGGGGTTGAACAGCCCTACGAGCAGTACTTC	CASQRGVEQPYEQYF
.	TRBV5-5	TRBJ1-6	TRBD1	TGTGCCAGCAGCTTGGCGACAGGGTTTAATTCACCCCTCCACTTT	CASSLATGFNSPLHF
.	TRBV15	TRBJ2-3	TRBD1	TGTGCCACCAGCAGAGATAAGGGGGCCGCAGATACGCAGTATTTT	CATSRDKGAADTQYF
.	TRBV18	TRBJ2-3	TRBD2	TGTGCCAGCTCAGGACTAGCGGGAGGGCGAGATACGCAGTATTTT	CASSGLAGGRDTQYF
few	TRBV10-3	TRBJ1-1	.	TGTGCCACCCATCCGTCGGGACACATGAACACTGAAGCTTTCTTT	CATHPSGHMNTEAFF
.	TRBV18	TRBJ1-2	TRBD1	TGTGCCAGCTCAAGACAGGGTAACTATGGCTACACCTTC	CASSRQGNYGYTF
.	TRBV6-1	TRBJ1-2	TRBD1	TGTGCCAGCAGCGTTCAGGGGGACTATGGCTACACCTTC	CASSVQGDYGYTF
.	TRBV7-8	TRBJ2-7	.	TGTGCCAGCAGCTCGGGGGACTCTAGATACGAGCAGTACTTC	CASSSGDSRYEQYF
.	TRBV4-3	TRBJ1-2	.	TGCGCCAGCAGCCAAGAAACAACTAACTATGGCTACACCTTC	CASSQETTNYGYTF
.	TRBV25-1	TRBJ2-7	TRBD2	TGTGCCAGCAGGGGTAGCGGGGGGGCCGGGGACGAGCAGTACTTC	CASRGSGGAGDEQYF
.	TRBV9	TRBJ2-1	.	TGTGCCAGCAGCGAGCGACAGGAGCGACCCGAGCAGTTCTTC	CASSERQERPEQFF
.	TRBV27	TRBJ2-1	TRBD1	TGTGCCAGCGGGTATGGATGGGACAGGGGAGGCAATGAGCGGTTCTTC	CASGYGWDRGGNERFF
once	TRBV7-2	TRBJ2-5	.	TGTGCCAGCAGCCCTCTTTGGCCAGCGGTGGAGACCCAGTACTTC	CASSPLWPAVETQYF
once	TRBV2	TRBJ2-1	TRBD2	TGTGCCAGCAGCCGGCGGGGGTCGATGGACAATGAGCAGTTCTTC	CASSRRGSMDNEQFF
.	TRBV5-6	TRBJ2-1	.	TGTGCCAGCACCAAAACCGAGAATGAGCAGTTCTTC	CASTKTENEQFF
.	TRBV5-6	TRBJ2-1	.	TGTGCCAGCAGCTTGCAAACTGGGGGGTTTGAGCAGTTCTTC	CASSLQTGGFEQFF
.	TRBV9	TRBJ2-1	TRBD2	TGTGCCAGCAGCGGTACGGGACTAGCGAGGAATGAGCAGTTCTTC	CASSGTGLARNEQFF
.	TRBV5-5	TRBJ2-2	.	TGTGCCAGCAGCTACAGGGCGGTAGGGGAGCTGTTTTTT	CASSYRAVGELFF
.	TRBV5-4	TRBJ1-1	.	TGTGCCAGCACCCCGGAGGGCATGAACACTGAAGCTTTCTTT	CASTPEGMNTEAFF
.	TRBV2	TRBJ2-2	.	TGTGCCAGTTTGTTGACTAACGCCATAGGGGAGCTGTTTTTT	CASLLTNAIGELFF
.	TRBV7-9	TRBJ2-5	TRBD2	TGTGCCAGCAGCAAAAGCGGGGGGGAAGAGACCCAGTACTTC	CASSKSGGEETQYF
.	TRBV7-2	TRBJ2-3	TRBD2	TGTGCCAGCAGCAAACTAGCGGGGGCCCTCACAGATACGCAGTATTTT	CASSKLAGALTDTQYF
.	TRBV30	TRBJ2-2	.	TGTGCCTGGAGTGTACGCCAGATATCCGGGGAGCTGTTTTTT	CAWSVRQISGELFF
.	TRBV4-3	TRBJ2-6	TRBD2	TGCGCCAGCAGCCAAGGGGGGGGAACTGGGGCCAACGTCCTGACTTTC	CASSQGGGTGANVLTF
.	TRBV13	TRBJ1-4	.	TGTGCCAGCAGCAAAGGGGGTTTAGGAAGGGCTAATGAAAAACTGTTTTTT	CASSKGGLGRANEKLFF
.	TRBV15	TRBJ2-2	.	TGTGCCACCAGCAGTTTGCGGAACACCGGGGAGCTGTTTTTT	CATSSLRNTGELFF
.	TRBV5-4	TRBJ2-7	TRBD2	TGTGCCAGCAGCGCAGCGGGGGGAGCGGGCTACGAGCAGTACTTC	CASSAAGGAGYEQYF
.	TRBV28	TRBJ2-7	TRBD1	TGTGCCAGCAGGCGACCAAGCCGGGACAGGCCCTCCGTATGGGAGCAGTACTTC	CASRRPSRDRPSVWEQYF
.	TRBV28	TRBJ1-5	.	TGTGCCAGCAGTTTCTTTTCCCAGGGCGTTAGCAATCAGCCCCAGCATTTT	CASSFFSQGVSNQPQHF
.	TRBV19	TRBJ1-4	TRBD1	TGTGCCAGTAGTGAACCGGGACAGGGTAATGAAAAACTGTTTTTT	CASSEPGQGNEKLFF